A single sample is the source of the 18 T cell receptor beta chains below, sequenced in a study of cytomegalovirus exposure and HLA in healthy donors. This PCR relied on a set of 60 Vbeta primers and 13 Jbeta primers. Assay used: immunoSEQ multiplex PCR; TCRdb lists only in-frame clones, some missing. The sample shows over 80,000 clones, around 81% of them seen only once. The specimen was PBMCs. Receptors originate from a man aged 35 to 55 in good health and CMV-seropositive.

The chain links TRBV27 to TRBJ2-5; D remains unclear. The J call may not be correct, given that the DNA end is closer to TRBJ2-7. This CDR3 has 13 amino acids. Germline CDR1 is MNHEY and CDR2 is SMNVEV (reference sequence). The DNA for the CDR3 is TGTGCCAGCAGTTTAAGCGCAGTCTACGAGCAGTACTTC. Translation: CASSLSAVYEQYF.

The J gene is TRBJ2-7, the V gene TRBV2; 14 nucleotides match TRBD2. CDR3 length: 14 residues. Germline V CDR1 and CDR2: SNHLY, FYNNEI. With V trimmed by 6 bases and J by 7 bases, 5 bases remained unmatched. The CDR3: CASRGTSGSGEQYF. In DNA, the CDR3 is TGTGCCAGCAGGGGGACTAGCGGGAGTGGTGAGCAGTACTTC.

This sequence joins TRBV6-1 and TRBJ1-5; 10 bases are a match to TRBD1. The CDR3 has 14 residues. V shed 7 bases and J 4 bases; nucleotides not matched to a gene: 4. Germline V lookup: CDR1 MNHNS, CDR2 SASEGT. This CDR3 reads CASTDRGLNQPQHF. For the CDR3, the DNA is TGTGCCAGCACCGACAGGGGGCTGAATCAGCCCCAGCATTTT.

J is TRBJ2-1 and V is TRBV28; 10 bases align to TRBD1. The CDR3 is 15 amino acids. Germline CDR1 and CDR2: MDHEN and SYDVKM. V was clipped by 6 bases and J by 8 bases; unmatched bases: 10. The CDR3 nucleotides read TGTGCCAGCAGGTACGACCGGACAGGGGGGCATGAGCAGTTCTTC. This encodes CASRYDRTGGHEQFF.

The chain carries TRBV28 and TRBJ1-1; 10 positions agree with TRBD1. The CDR3 is 13 amino acids. The junction had 10 bases not matched to a gene; V was cut back by 8 bases and J by 10 bases. Germline values: CDR1 MDHEN, CDR2 SYDVKM. The CDR3: CASWRGQGFLAFF. The CDR3, as DNA: TGTGCCAGCTGGCGGGGACAGGGGTTTTTAGCTTTCTTT.

The rearrangement joins TRBV27 to TRBJ1-5, with unresolved D. The CDR3 is 14 amino acids. Germline V lookup: CDR1 MNHEY, CDR2 SMNVEV (reference sequence). Trimming stripped 5 bases from V and 6 bases from J, with 14 bases between. For the CDR3, the DNA is TGTGCCAGCAGTGCAGCTCGGGGTGGTCAGCCCCAGCATTTT. This encodes CASSAARGGQPQHF.

This chain connects TRBV5-1 to TRBJ2-6; D gene uncertain. V lost 6 bases and J lost 4, with 11 bases in between. The CDR3 runs 14 residues. In germline, CDR1 is SGHRS, CDR2 YFSETQ. The chain's CDR3 is CASTTTGGANVLTF. Here the CDR3 DNA reads TGCGCCAGCACCACAACCGGGGGGGCCAACGTCCTGACTTTC. The complete variable domain, with remaining parts taken from reference TRBV5-1 and TRBJ2-6, reads KAGVTQTPRYLIKTRGQQVTLSCSPISGHRSVSWYQQTPGQGLQFLFEYFSETQRNKGNFPGRFSGRQFSNSRSEMNVSTLELGDSALYLCASTTTGGANVLTFGAGSRLTVL.

The chain joins TRBV30 to TRBJ2-5, with 8 bases matching TRBD1. CDR3 length: 14 amino acids. J gave up 2 bases and V 4 bases, and 6 bases lay outside the gene matches. Per the germline V gene, CDR1 is GTSNPN and CDR2 is SVGIG (reference sequence). CDR3 protein: CAWTRQGSQETQYF. CDR3 coding DNA: TGTGCCTGGACACGACAGGGGAGTCAAGAGACCCAGTACTTC.

The gene calls are TRBV4-1 and TRBJ1-1; D uncertain. The V end was cut by 1 base, the J end by 0 bases, with 6 bases between. This CDR3 contains 14 residues. Germline CDR1 is MGHRA and CDR2 is YSYEKL. The DNA for the CDR3 is TGCGCCAGCAGCCAAGTGACTATGAACACTGAAGCTTTCTTT. Translation gives CASSQVTMNTEAFF.

Here the CDR3 DNA reads TGTGCCTGGAGGGGACAGGGGGTGGGGACTGAAGCTTTCTTT. Protein product: CAWRGQGVGTEAFF. The rearrangement uses TRBV30 and TRBJ1-1; 11 bases are a match to TRBD1. Looked up from germline, CDR1 is GTSNPN and CDR2 is SVGIG (reference sequence). The CDR3 covers 14 residues. The ends lost 3 bases at V and 5 bases at J; junction bases unmatched: 5.

The chain's CDR3 is CASSSGLVSYEQYF. The CDR3 DNA reads TGTGCCAGCAGTTCGGGACTAGTCTCCTACGAGCAGTACTTC. The V and J genes are TRBV6-6 and TRBJ2-7; 8 bases are a match to TRBD2. The germline V gene encodes CDR1 MNHNY and CDR2 SVGAGI (reference sequence). The CDR3 length is 14 residues. Trimming took 4 bases from V and 0 from J; bases not matched to a gene: 2.

The chain combines TRBV9 with TRBJ2-7; 8 nucleotides agree with TRBD1. The CDR3 has 14 amino acids. V shed 1 base and J 6 bases; nucleotides not matched to a gene: 6. Germline lookup yields CDR1 SGDLS and CDR2 YYNGEE. CDR3: CASSVRQGASEQYF. The CDR3, as DNA: TGTGCCAGCAGCGTACGGCAGGGGGCGAGCGAGCAGTACTTC.

V usage is TRBV5-1 and J usage is TRBJ1-2, with 10 bases identical to TRBD1. Unmatched junction bases numbered 11, after V lost 4 bases and J lost 8 bases. The CDR3 loop spans 15 amino acids. The germline gives CDR1 SGHRS, CDR2 YFSETQ. This CDR3 reads CASSRTTGTGVGYTF. Here the CDR3 DNA reads TGCGCCAGCAGCCGAACCACCGGGACAGGGGTAGGCTACACCTTC.

The chain employs TRBV25-1 and TRBJ1-2, with unresolved D. CDR1 MGHDK and CDR2 SYGVNS come from the germline V gene. The germline V and J ends were trimmed by 4 bases and 8 bases, with 11 bases remaining between them. The CDR3 is made up of 12 amino acids. CDR3 nucleotide sequence: TGTGCCAGCAGTGGAGAGGGTCGAGGCTACACCTTC. Encoded protein: CASSGEGRGYTF.

The chain has TRBV5-1 and TRBJ2-2; TRBD2 matches 9 bases. CDR1 and CDR2 from the germline V gene are SGHRS and YFSETQ. The CDR3 has 14 amino acids. Trimming at V came to 6 bases and at J to 7 bases, leaving 7 bases not matched to a gene. In nucleotides, the CDR3 is TGCGCCAGCAACCTTGCGGGAGGGAGCGGGGAGCTGTTTTTT. This codes for CASNLAGGSGELFF.

The genes are TRBV9 and TRBJ2-1; the match to TRBD2 covers 11 bases. Losses at the gene ends were 2 bases for V and 0 bases for J; bases not matched to a gene: 7. The length of the CDR3 is 18 residues. Germline V gives CDR1 SGDLS, CDR2 YYNGEE. CDR3 nucleotide sequence: TGTGCCAGCAGCGTCTTGGGGACTAGCGGTCTCTCCTACAATGAGCAGTTCTTC. It translates to CASSVLGTSGLSYNEQFF.

This sequence joins TRBV6-6 and TRBJ2-7; 7 bases align to TRBD1. Germline CDR1 and CDR2: MNHNY and SVGAGI (reference sequence). The J segment lost 0 bases and the V segment lost 2 bases, leaving 4 bases of the junction unmatched. The CDR3 sequence is 15 residues long. The CDR3 reads CASSYRAGGSYEQYF. CDR3 in DNA: TGTGCCAGCAGTTACCGGGCAGGGGGCTCCTACGAGCAGTACTTC.

The rearrangement links TRBV25-1 to TRBJ1-2; tentatively, D is TRBD1 (5 bases). CDR1 is MGHDK, CDR2 SYGVNS, per germline. The CDR3 has 13 residues. V lost 0 bases to trimming and J lost 6 bases, with 8 bases between them. The CDR3 here is CASSEYQGDGYTF. The CDR3 DNA sequence: TGTGCCAGCAGTGAATACCAGGGCGATGGCTACACCTTC.